Below, one T cell receptor beta chain is given with its context. Its antigen target is currently unknown. The data originate from a study of monozygotic twins with inflammatory bowel disease (dated by TCRdb to between 2018 and 2021). The study in broad terms: A total of approximately 28 monozygotic twin pairs were included in the full study, comprising nine German pairs (four IBD-concordant, five IBD-discordant) and 19 IBD-discordant Danish pairs. The search for disease-associated traits relied mainly on comparing, within discordant pairs, IBD patients with their genetically identical healthy co-twins. Each individual had, on average, about 151 000 unique TCRalpha sequences and 181 000 unique TCRbeta sequences available for analysis. Broad study findings and their caveats: No difference in repertoire similarity was observed between concordant and discordant twins, possibly owing to limited statistical power. Measured by the inverse Simpson index, TCRbeta repertoire diversity was lower in IBD patients than in their healthy co-twins. Fewer clonotypes were shared with other individuals by IBD patients than by healthy twins, most markedly in patients showing signs of disease activity. Because patients received different immunosuppressive treatments, the repertoires may have picked up extra background noise and variability between individuals. The results gave no support for a single strong signal or clonotype linked to IBD. The analysis was unable to tell different T cell subtypes apart.

A roughly 2.7 ml peripheral blood sample was drawn into PAXgene tubes per donor and stored at -80°C. Total RNA was isolated from whole blood with the PAXgene blood miRNA kit on an automated QIAcube, without T cell sorting. Peripheral blood from monozygotic twin pairs concordant or discordant for inflammatory bowel disease was subjected to deep TCRalpha and TCRbeta repertoire profiling with unique molecular barcoding. For every twin pair, smoking habits were documented, and each individual was categorised as a current, former or never smoker. Library preparation was by 5' RACE. Preparation of each TCR library used approximately 3.5 ug of total RNA. For each sample, cDNA was synthesized in eight separate reactions using SMARTScribe reverse transcriptase. During cDNA synthesis, unique molecular identifiers containing a 6-nucleotide sample barcode were introduced by template switching. Two nested PCRs of roughly 15 and 9 cycles amplified the TCRalpha and TCRbeta cDNA, and bead purification followed each PCR. Before amplification, the cDNA was treated with uracil DNA-glycosylase and purified using the QIAquick PCR purification kit. In the second PCR, Illumina TruSeq-compatible adapters and sample-specific barcodes were added. TapeStation and Qubit were used to check library quality and concentration, and 5 to 6.5 ng of each library was pooled. Pooled libraries were sequenced on an Illumina HiSeq2500 single-index Rapid Run with 2 x 100 bp reads and custom sequencing primers. In the authors' own workflow: MiGEC version 1.2.6 was used for UMI-based consensus assembly to correct PCR and sequencing errors. V(D)J alignment, clonotype assembly and CDR3 extraction were performed with MiXCR version 2.1.1. Gene usage, clonotype sharing and MAIT/NKT TCR abundance were normalised by analysing the top 1000, 10 000 and 20 000 clonotypes per sample. After downsampling to 27 000 UMIs, diversity was calculated as the inverse Simpson index using the vegan R package. Paired Mann-Whitney U tests were applied to discordant twin pairs, and Benjamini-Hochberg correction was used for multiple testing. After the reads were reprocessed by TCRdb, one entry was made per CDR3 protein sequence, with no DNA. TCRdb's processing, not the authors', yielded these V and J calls. For this sample, the table gives about 160,000 distinct CDR3 sequences. The top ten hold around 7.2% of the sample.

Its CDR3 holds 14 amino acids, cysteine through phenylalanine. The DNA is not on file. CDR1 and CDR2 were assigned from the germline V gene as SGHRS and YFSETQ. The sequence was obtained from a human donor with ulcerative colitis or Crohn's disease, or a healthy co-twin of an affected twin (not recorded which). Material: blood. The sequence joins TRBV5-1 to TRBJ1-1. CDR3 protein: CASKERGMNTEAFF.